This entry lists 20 T cell receptor beta chains sequenced from one sample in a study of cytomegalovirus exposure and HLA in healthy donors (dated by TCRdb to 2015 to 2018). Receptor libraries were prepared by the immunoSEQ multiplex PCR assay. The multiplex PCR relied on a mix of 60 forward primers for TCR Vbeta segments and 13 reverse primers for TCR Jbeta segments. TCRdb provides this immuneACCESS table in a form limited to in-frame rearrangements. Some clones are lacking; in checked studies, under half of them reflect an unresolved V gene, and why the rest are absent is not known. This sample holds under 200,000 clones; 75% to 80% were observed only once. The ten largest clonotypes hold over 12% of the sample. Material: PBMCs. The receptors were gathered from a man aged 50 to 59 in good health and CMV-seropositive.

The V and J genes are TRBV19 and TRBJ1-5; TRBD1 agrees at 9 bases. The trim removed 5 bases at V and 5 bases at J, leaving 7 bases unmatched. The germline V gene has CDR1 LNHDA and CDR2 SQIVND (reference sequence). There are 15 residues in the CDR3. CDR3 region: CASSEGQGVYQPQHF. DNA for the CDR3: TGTGCCAGTAGTGAGGGACAGGGCGTGTATCAGCCCCAGCATTTT.

The chain joins TRBV5-1 to TRBJ2-2; maybe TRBD1 (5 bases). This CDR3 comprises 16 residues. V gave up 0 bases and J gave up 4 bases, with 13 bases separating them. Germline V gene lookup returns CDR1 SGHRS and CDR2 YFSETQ. The CDR3 reads CASSLAGPSTTGELFF. The CDR3, as DNA: TGCGCCAGCAGCTTGGCAGGGCCATCTACCACCGGGGAGCTGTTTTTT.

The count of this clone is one. This chain connects TRBV10-3 to TRBJ1-4; no clear D. V lost 4 bases to trimming and J lost 4 bases, with 4 bases between them. Germline CDR1 ENHRY, CDR2 SYGVKD. The CDR3 is 12 amino acids. CDR3 protein: CAISANNEKLFF. DNA for the CDR3: TGTGCCATCAGTGCAAATAATGAAAAACTGTTTTTT.

This clone came up once. The chain joins TRBV6-1 to TRBJ2-7; D may be TRBD1 (5 bases). Per germline, CDR1 MNHNS and CDR2 SASEGT. This CDR3 has 14 amino acids. Trimming took off 6 bases at V and 0 bases at J, with 12 bases between the two ends. CDR3 nucleotides: TGTGCCAGCAGCGCGACAGCCCCCTCCTACGAGCAGTACGTC. Protein sequence: CASSATAPSYEQYV.

This clone was detected a few times. The chain combines TRBV18 with TRBJ2-3; TRBD2 matches at 10 bases. This CDR3 is 16 amino acids long. V gave up 3 bases and J gave up 5 bases; unmatched junction bases: 8. Looked up from germline, CDR1 is KGHSH and CDR2 is LQKENI. The CDR3 protein is CASSPPAGGRGDTQYF. In nucleotides, the CDR3 is TGTGCCAGCTCACCCCCAGCGGGGGGGCGGGGAGATACGCAGTATTTT. The variable domain in full, with the rest retrieved from reference TRBV18 and TRBJ2-3, is NAGVMQNPRHLVRRRGQEARLRCSPMKGHSHVYWYRQLPEEGLKFMVYLQKENIIDESGMPKERFSAEFPKEGPSILRIQQVVRGDSAAYFCASSPPAGGRGDTQYFGPGTRLTVL.

The chain uses TRBV5-6 and TRBJ1-5; 7 nucleotides match TRBD1. There are 13 residues in the CDR3. V shed 4 bases and J 4 bases; nucleotides not matched to a gene: 2. Germline V gene data show CDR1 as SGHDT and CDR2 as YYEEEE. In DNA form, the CDR3 reads TGTGCCAGCAGCCCGGACAGGAATCAGCCCCAGCATTTT. Translating it yields CASSPDRNQPQHF.

The chain employs TRBV29-1 and TRBJ2-2; TRBD2 agrees at 9 bases. The CDR3 totals 18 residues. Germline loops: CDR1 SQVTM, CDR2 ANQGSEA. Germline trimming cut 6 bases from V and 0 bases from J; bases unmatched to any gene: 14. Written as DNA, the CDR3 is TGCAGCGTCGGCGGGGTGGCGGGGGGGTACGCGAACACCGGGGAGCTGTTTTTT. Its protein product is CSVGGVAGGYANTGELFF.

A word on this clone: One end of the junction is discordant with germline, which a read error may explain. V usage is TRBV11-2 and J usage is TRBJ2-5, with D unclear. Germline assignment: CDR1 SGHAT and CDR2 FQNNGV. CDR3 size: 12 residues. The CDR3 loop is CASSFQSPRKHF. CDR3 DNA sequence: TGTGCCAGCAGCTTCCAATCGCCGAGGAAGCACTTC.

The CDR3 DNA reads TGTGCCAGCAGCCAGGCAACAACTAATGAAAAACTGTTTTTT. Translation: CASSQATTNEKLFF. The chain carries TRBV4-2 and TRBJ1-4; D is undetermined. The CDR3 covers 14 residues. Trimming removed 3 bases from V and 0 bases from J, with 5 bases in between. Per the germline V gene, CDR1 is LGHNA and CDR2 is YNFKEQ.

The chain recombines TRBV5-1 with TRBJ1-2, with D uncertain. V was shortened by 5 bases and J by 8 bases, with 13 bases between the two germline ends. This CDR3 contains 12 residues. Per germline, CDR1 SGHRS and CDR2 YFSETQ. The chain's CDR3 is CASRPGMGGYTF. CDR3 DNA sequence: TGCGCCAGCAGACCGGGAATGGGAGGCTACACCTTC. The full variable domain, completed using reference TRBV5-1 and TRBJ1-2, is KAGVTQTPRYLIKTRGQQVTLSCSPISGHRSVSWYQQTPGQGLQFLFEYFSETQRNKGNFPGRFSGRQFSNSRSEMNVSTLELGDSALYLCASRPGMGGYTFGSGTRLTVV.

The chain uses TRBV18 and TRBJ2-5; D unresolved. The CDR3 has 12 amino acids. The V and J ends lost 4 bases and 4 bases respectively, with 7 bases between them. The germline V gene encodes CDR1 KGHSH and CDR2 LQKENI. The CDR3 DNA follows: TGTGCCAGCTCACTCCTCCCAGAGACCCAGTACTTC. Protein product: CASSLLPETQYF.

This clone appeared a few times. The chain carries TRBV7-9 and TRBJ1-1, with D possibly being TRBD1 (6 bases). The CDR3 loop spans 15 amino acids. Germline loops: CDR1 SEHNR, CDR2 FQNEAQ (reference sequence). Trimming removed 3 bases at V and 0 bases at J, with 11 bases between. CDR3 DNA sequence: TGTGCCAGCAGCTTTAGGACAGCAATGAACACTGAAGCTTTCTTT. Translated, it gives CASSFRTAMNTEAFF.

This sequence joins TRBV4-2 and TRBJ2-7, with D maybe TRBD2 (6 bases). Germline V lookup: CDR1 LGHNA, CDR2 YNFKEQ. The CDR3 contains 13 residues. The V end was cut by 0 bases, the J end by 4 bases, with 7 bases between. The CDR3 nucleotides read TGTGCCAGCAGCCAAGATCGGGGGTACGAGCAGTACTTC. It is translated as CASSQDRGYEQYF.

This chain links TRBV6-5 with TRBJ1-1; D is unresolved. CDR1 and CDR2 (germline): MNHEY, SVGAGI. CDR3 length: 13 amino acids. Trimming removed 7 bases at V and 4 bases at J, with 13 bases between. CDR3 in amino acids: CASKDAGSTEAFF. The CDR3 DNA reads TGTGCCAGCAAGGACGCCGGGAGCACTGAAGCTTTCTTT.

The chain couples TRBV19 to TRBJ1-4, with no clear D. Trimming took 5 bases from V and 4 from J, leaving 14 bases between them. The CDR3 loop spans 15 amino acids. From germline, CDR1 is LNHDA and CDR2 SQIVND (reference sequence). CDR3 sequence (DNA): TGTGCCAGTAGTTTCCTGCGGCAGCGTAATGAAAAACTGTTTTTT. It encodes CASSFLRQRNEKLFF.

The chain has TRBV2 and TRBJ2-2; TRBD2 might be the D (5 bases). The germline V and J ends were trimmed by 1 base and 0 bases, with 6 bases remaining between them. The CDR3 totals 15 residues. Germline CDR1 SNHLY, CDR2 FYNNEI. CDR3 amino acids: CASSEEEANTGELFF. For the CDR3, the DNA is TGTGCCAGCAGTGAAGAGGAGGCGAACACCGGGGAGCTGTTTTTT.

The chain combines TRBV5-1 with TRBJ1-4, with 10 bases that match TRBD1. Looked up from germline, CDR1 is SGHRS and CDR2 is YFSETQ. The CDR3 extends over 15 amino acids. The trim removed 4 bases at V and 8 bases at J, leaving 8 bases unmatched. The CDR3 DNA sequence: TGCGCCAGCAGCCTCCGACAGGGGGCGGAGGAAAAACTGTTTTTT. Its protein is CASSLRQGAEEKLFF.

DNA for the CDR3: TGTGCCAGCAGCCTATGGAATGAGCAGTTCTTC. Its translation is CASSLWNEQFF. The chain uses TRBV7-9 and TRBJ2-1; D is undetermined. The CDR3 length is 11 residues. Germline values: CDR1 SEHNR, CDR2 FQNEAQ (reference sequence). Trimming took off 5 bases at V and 7 bases at J, with 6 bases between the two ends. The full variable domain, rest sourced from reference TRBV7-9 and TRBJ2-1, is DTGVSQNPRHKITKRGQNVTFRCDPISEHNRLYWYRQTLGQGPEFLTYFQNEAQLEKSRLLSDRFSAERPKGSFSTLEIQRTEQGDSAMYLCASSLWNEQFFGPGTRLTVL.

Here the CDR3 DNA reads TGTGCCAGCAGCCGGCCTACAGGGGTGAGCTATGGCTACACCTTC. Translating it yields CASSRPTGVSYGYTF. The chain links TRBV7-8 to TRBJ1-2, with TRBD1 matching over 7 bases. V lost 5 bases and J lost 4; bases outside the gene matches: 10. Per germline, CDR1 SGHVS and CDR2 FQNEAQ. This CDR3 contains 15 residues.

The chain couples TRBV13 to TRBJ1-3; maybe TRBD1 (6 bases). V dropped 1 base and J dropped 0 bases, with 7 bases sitting between them. The CDR3 is 15 amino acids. Germline values: CDR1 PRHDT, CDR2 FYEKMQ (reference sequence). The CDR3 DNA reads TGTGCCAGCAGCTTAGACAGGGTCTCTGGAAACACCATATATTTT. Protein: CASSLDRVSGNTIYF.